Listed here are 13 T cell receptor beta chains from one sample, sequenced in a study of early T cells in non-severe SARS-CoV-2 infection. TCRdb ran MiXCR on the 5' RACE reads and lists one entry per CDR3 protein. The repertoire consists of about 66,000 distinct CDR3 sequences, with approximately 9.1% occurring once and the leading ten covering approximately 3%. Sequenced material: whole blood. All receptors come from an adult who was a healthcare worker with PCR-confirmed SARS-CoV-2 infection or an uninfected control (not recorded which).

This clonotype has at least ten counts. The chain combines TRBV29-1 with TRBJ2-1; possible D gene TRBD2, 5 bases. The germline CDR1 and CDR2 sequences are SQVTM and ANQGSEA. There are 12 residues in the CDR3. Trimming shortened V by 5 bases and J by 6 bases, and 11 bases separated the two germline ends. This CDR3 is CSVPRGSNEQFF. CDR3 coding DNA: TGCAGCGTTCCTCGGGGTAGCAATGAGCAGTTCTTC.

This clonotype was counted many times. The CDR3 nucleotides read TGTGCCAGCAGTTACTCACTAGCGGGAGCCTACGAGCAGTACTTC. The encoded protein is CASSYSLAGAYEQYF. This rearrangement joins TRBV6-2 or TRBV6-3 to TRBJ2-7; 11 positions agree with TRBD2. CDR3 length: 15 amino acids. Losses at the gene ends were 0 bases for V and 2 bases for J; bases not matched to a gene: 0. Germline CDR1 is MNHEY and CDR2 is SVGEGT.

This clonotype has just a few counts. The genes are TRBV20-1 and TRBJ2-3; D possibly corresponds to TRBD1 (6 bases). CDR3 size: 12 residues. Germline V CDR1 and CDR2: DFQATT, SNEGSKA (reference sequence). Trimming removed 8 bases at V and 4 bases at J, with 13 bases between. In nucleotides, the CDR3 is TGCAGTATTGGGGGCCGCGCAGATACGCAGTATTTT. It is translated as CSIGGRADTQYF.

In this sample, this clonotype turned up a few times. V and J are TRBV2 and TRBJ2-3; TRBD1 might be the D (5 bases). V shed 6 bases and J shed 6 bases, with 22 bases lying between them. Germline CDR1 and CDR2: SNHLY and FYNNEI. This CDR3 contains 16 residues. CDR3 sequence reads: CASRPWGKEKHDTQYF. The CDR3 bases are TGTGCCAGCAGGCCGTGGGGCAAAGAGAAACACGATACGCAGTATTTT.

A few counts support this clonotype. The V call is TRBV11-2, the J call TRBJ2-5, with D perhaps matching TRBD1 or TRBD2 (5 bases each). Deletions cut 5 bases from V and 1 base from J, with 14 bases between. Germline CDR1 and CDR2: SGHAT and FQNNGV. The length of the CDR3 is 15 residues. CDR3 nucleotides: TGTGCCAGCAGCACGAGAGAGGGACCCCAAGAGACCCAGTACTTC. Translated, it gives CASSTREGPQETQYF.

Written as DNA, the CDR3 is TGTGCCAGCAGCCCGATGCCCCCGGACAGGATTCAGTACGAGCAGTACTTC. Translating gives CASSPMPPDRIQYEQYF. The chain is built from TRBV7-7 and TRBJ2-7, with 7 bases that match TRBD1. Trimming cost V 5 bases and J 4 bases; bases outside gene matches: 17. The CDR3 totals 17 residues. The germline gives CDR1 SSHAT, CDR2 FNYEAQ (reference sequence).

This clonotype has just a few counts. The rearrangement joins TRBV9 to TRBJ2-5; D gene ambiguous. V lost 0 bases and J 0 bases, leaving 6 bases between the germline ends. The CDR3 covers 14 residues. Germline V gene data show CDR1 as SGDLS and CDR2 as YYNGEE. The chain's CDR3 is CASSVASNQETQYF. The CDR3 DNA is TGTGCCAGCAGCGTAGCTTCCAACCAAGAGACCCAGTACTTC.

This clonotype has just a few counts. CDR3 nucleotides: TGTGCCAGCAGCTTATCCGGGACCTCCTACGAGCAGTACTTC. It yields the protein CASSLSGTSYEQYF. The chain joins TRBV7-2 to TRBJ2-7; the D gene could be TRBD1 or TRBD2 (5 bases each). The V end lost 2 bases, the J end lost 0 bases, and 8 bases lay between the germline ends. CDR3 length: 14 amino acids. Germline V gene data show CDR1 as SGHTA and CDR2 as FQGNSA.

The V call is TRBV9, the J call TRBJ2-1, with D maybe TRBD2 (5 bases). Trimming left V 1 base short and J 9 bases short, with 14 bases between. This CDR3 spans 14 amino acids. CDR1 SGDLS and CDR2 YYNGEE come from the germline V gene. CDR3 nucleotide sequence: TGTGCCAGCAGCGTACTTAAGGGAGCCGGTGAGCAGTTCTTC. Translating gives CASSVLKGAGEQFF.

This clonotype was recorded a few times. CDR3 protein: CATAERAAPPLHF. CDR3 nucleotide sequence: TGTGCCACCGCCGAGCGGGCAGCCCCACCCCTCCACTTT. The rearrangement joins TRBV6-5 to TRBJ1-6; D is uncertain. The CDR3 loop spans 13 amino acids. CDR1 is MNHEY and CDR2 is SVGAGI in the germline V gene. V was pared by 10 bases and J by 11 bases, with 18 bases between.

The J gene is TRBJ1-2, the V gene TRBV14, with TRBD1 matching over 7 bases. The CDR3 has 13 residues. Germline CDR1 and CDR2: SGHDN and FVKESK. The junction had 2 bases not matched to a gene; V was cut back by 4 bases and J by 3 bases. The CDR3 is CASSLGQYYGYTF. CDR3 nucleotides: TGTGCCAGCAGCCTGGGACAGTACTATGGCTACACCTTC.

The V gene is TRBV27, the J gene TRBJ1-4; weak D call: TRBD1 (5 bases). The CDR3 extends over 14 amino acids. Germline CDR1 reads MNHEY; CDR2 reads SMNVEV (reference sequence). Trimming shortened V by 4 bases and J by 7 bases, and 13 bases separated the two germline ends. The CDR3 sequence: CASSSVGAGEKLFF. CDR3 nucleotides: TGTGCCAGCAGTTCAGTTGGGGCGGGTGAAAAACTGTTTTTT.

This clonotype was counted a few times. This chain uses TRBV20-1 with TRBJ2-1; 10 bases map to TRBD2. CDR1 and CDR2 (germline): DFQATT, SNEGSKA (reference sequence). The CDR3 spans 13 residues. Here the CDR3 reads CSAGLAVYNEQFF. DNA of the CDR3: TGCAGCGCAGGACTAGCGGTCTACAATGAGCAGTTCTTC.